These 4 T cell receptor beta chains were sequenced from one sample in a study of T cell repertoires in cytomegalovirus infection. Each CDR3 protein is one row after TCRdb ran MiXCR on the reads. Seen here are a few hundred thousand distinct CDR3 sequences, just under 40% observed once, and the top ten hold 40% to 60%. Their target antigens are unknown. This sample comprised cultured PBMCs, obtained from culture after CMV antigen stimulation. The receptor source for this set is a human donor in good health (CMV status not recorded). Some clones in this sample may be carry-over from other donors' samples.

The CDR3 region has the DNA TGTGCCAGCAGCTTAGTCCACAGGGTGGGTCAGCCCCAGCATTTT. It codes for CASSLVHRVGQPQHF. The chain links TRBV7-2 to TRBJ1-5; possibly TRBD1 for D (6 bases). From germline, CDR1 is SGHTA and CDR2 FQGNSA. CDR3 size: 15 residues. Trimming stripped 1 base from V and 6 bases from J, with 13 bases between.

This clonotype was detected a few times. The chain joins TRBV7-8 to TRBJ2-3; 7 nucleotides match TRBD2. CDR1 and CDR2 (germline): SGHVS, FQNEAQ. The CDR3 consists of 16 residues. Trimming removed 1 base from V and 6 bases from J; junction bases left unmatched: 10. The CDR3 sequence: CASSLGVWRGKDTQYF. The CDR3 nucleotides are TGTGCCAGCAGCTTAGGGGTTTGGCGGGGGAAGGATACGCAGTATTTT. Supplemented by reference TRBV7-8 and TRBJ2-3, the full variable domain reads GAGVSQSPRYKVAKRGQDVALRCDPISGHVSLFWYQQALGQGPEFLTYFQNEAQLDKSGLPSDRFFAERPEGSVSTLKIQRTQQEDSAVYLCASSLGVWRGKDTQYFGPGTRLTVL.

The J gene is TRBJ2-1, the V gene TRBV7-9; D is undetermined. The CDR3 is 15 residues long. The V end lost 1 base, the J end lost 7 bases, and 14 bases lay between the germline ends. Germline values: CDR1 SEHNR, CDR2 FQNEAQ (reference sequence). The CDR3, as DNA: TGTGCCAGCAGCTTAGGATCGGAGCTTCGGAATGAGCAGTTCTTC. Amino acid sequence: CASSLGSELRNEQFF.

This clonotype was found a few times. This chain links TRBV12-3 or TRBV12-4 with TRBJ1-1; D perhaps matches TRBD1 (5 bases). This CDR3 has 13 residues. With 7 bases removed from V and 6 bases from J, the gap between germline ends came to 15 bases. CDR3 in amino acids: CASILGAGAEAFF. The CDR3 DNA reads as TGTGCCAGCATCCTCGGGGCCGGGGCTGAAGCTTTCTTT.